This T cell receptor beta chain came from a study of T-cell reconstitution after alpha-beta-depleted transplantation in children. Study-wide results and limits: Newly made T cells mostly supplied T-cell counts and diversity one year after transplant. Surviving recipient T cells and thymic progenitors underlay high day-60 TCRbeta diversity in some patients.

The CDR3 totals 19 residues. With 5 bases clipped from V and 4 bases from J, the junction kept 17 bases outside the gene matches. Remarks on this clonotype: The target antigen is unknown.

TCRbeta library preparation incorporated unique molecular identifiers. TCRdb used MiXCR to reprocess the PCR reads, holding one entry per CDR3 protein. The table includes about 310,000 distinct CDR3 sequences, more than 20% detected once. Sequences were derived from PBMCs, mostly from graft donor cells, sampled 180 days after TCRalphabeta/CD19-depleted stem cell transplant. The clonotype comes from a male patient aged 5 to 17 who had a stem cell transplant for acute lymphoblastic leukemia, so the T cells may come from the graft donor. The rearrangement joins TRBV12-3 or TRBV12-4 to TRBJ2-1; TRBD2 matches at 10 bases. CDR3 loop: CASSIYRGEGTSVYNEQFF. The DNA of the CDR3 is TGTGCCAGCAGTATCTACAGGGGGGAGGGGACTAGCGTATACAATGAGCAGTTCTTC.